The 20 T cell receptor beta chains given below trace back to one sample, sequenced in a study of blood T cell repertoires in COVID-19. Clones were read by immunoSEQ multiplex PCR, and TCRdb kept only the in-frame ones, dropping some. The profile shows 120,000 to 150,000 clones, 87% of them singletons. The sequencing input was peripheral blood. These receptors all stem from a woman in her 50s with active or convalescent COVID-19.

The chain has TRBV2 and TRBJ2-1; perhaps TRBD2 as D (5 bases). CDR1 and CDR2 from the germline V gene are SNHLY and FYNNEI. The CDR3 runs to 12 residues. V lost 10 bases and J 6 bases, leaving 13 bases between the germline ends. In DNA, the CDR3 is TGTGCCACCTCCGAGGGCATCAATGAGCAGTTCTTC. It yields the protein CATSEGINEQFF.

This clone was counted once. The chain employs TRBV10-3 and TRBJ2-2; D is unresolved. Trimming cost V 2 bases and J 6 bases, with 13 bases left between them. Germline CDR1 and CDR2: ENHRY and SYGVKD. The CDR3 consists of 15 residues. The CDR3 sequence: CAISETRLSAGELFF. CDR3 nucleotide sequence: TGTGCCATCAGTGAGACAAGACTGTCGGCCGGGGAGCTGTTTTTT.

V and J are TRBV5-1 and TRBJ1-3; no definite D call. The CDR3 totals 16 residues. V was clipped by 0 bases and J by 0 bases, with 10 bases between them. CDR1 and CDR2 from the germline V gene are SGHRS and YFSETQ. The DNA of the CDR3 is TGCGCCAGCAGCTTGGGCGGCAGAAACTCTGGAAACACCATATATTTT. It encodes CASSLGGRNSGNTIYF.

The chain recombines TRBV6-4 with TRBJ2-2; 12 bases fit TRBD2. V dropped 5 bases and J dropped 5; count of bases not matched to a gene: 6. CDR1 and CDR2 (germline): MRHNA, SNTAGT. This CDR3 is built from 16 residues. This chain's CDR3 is CASSTTGTSGTGELFF. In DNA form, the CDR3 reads TGTGCCAGCAGTACCACCGGGACTAGCGGGACCGGGGAGCTGTTTTTT.

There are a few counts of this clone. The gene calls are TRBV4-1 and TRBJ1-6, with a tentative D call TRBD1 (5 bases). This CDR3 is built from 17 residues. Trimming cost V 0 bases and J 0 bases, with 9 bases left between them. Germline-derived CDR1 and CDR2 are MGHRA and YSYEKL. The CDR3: CASSQERQSSYNSPLHF. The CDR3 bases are TGCGCCAGCAGCCAAGAACGACAGAGCTCCTATAATTCACCCCTCCACTTT.

The CDR3 bases are TGTGCCACCAGCAGAGAACAGGGGAGCAATCAGCCCCAGCATTTT. Its translation is CATSREQGSNQPQHF. The chain carries TRBV15 and TRBJ1-5, with 7 bases matching TRBD1. The CDR3 loop spans 15 amino acids. Per the germline V gene, CDR1 is LNHNV and CDR2 is YYDKDF (reference sequence). The junction had 0 bases not matched to a gene; V was cut back by 0 bases and J by 1 base. Full variable domain (rest looked up from reference TRBV15 and TRBJ1-5): DAMVIQNPRYQVTQFGKPVTLSCSQTLNHNVMYWYQQKSSQAPKLLFHYYDKDFNNEADTPDNFQSRRPNTSFCFLDIRSPGLGDTAMYLCATSREQGSNQPQHFGDGTRLSIL.

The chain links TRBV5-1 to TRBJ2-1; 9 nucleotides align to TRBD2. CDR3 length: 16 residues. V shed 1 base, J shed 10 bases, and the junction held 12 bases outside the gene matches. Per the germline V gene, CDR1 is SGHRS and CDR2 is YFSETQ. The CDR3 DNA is TGCGCCAGCAGCTTGCTCGGGGTAGCGGGAGCCGGGGAGCAGTTCTTC. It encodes CASSLLGVAGAGEQFF.

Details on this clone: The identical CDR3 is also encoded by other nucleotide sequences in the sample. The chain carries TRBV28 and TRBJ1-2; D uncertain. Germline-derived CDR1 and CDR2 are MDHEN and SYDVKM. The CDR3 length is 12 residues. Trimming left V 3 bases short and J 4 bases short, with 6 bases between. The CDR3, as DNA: TGTGCCAGCAGTTTGGGAGGCTATGGCTACACCTTC. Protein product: CASSLGGYGYTF.

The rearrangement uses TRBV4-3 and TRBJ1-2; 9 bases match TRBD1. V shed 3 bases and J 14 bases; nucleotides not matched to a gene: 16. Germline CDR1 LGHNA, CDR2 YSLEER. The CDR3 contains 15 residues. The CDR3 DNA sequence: TGCGCCAGCAGCCAGCTTGACCGGGACAGGGTTAGCCGGACCTTC. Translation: CASSQLDRDRVSRTF.

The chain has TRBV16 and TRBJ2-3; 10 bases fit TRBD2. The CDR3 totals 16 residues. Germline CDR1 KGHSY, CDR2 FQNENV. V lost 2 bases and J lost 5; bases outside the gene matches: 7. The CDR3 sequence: CASSQNDASGGDTQYF. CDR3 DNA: TGTGCCAGCAGCCAAAATGATGCTAGCGGGGGAGATACGCAGTATTTT. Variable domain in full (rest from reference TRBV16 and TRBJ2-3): GEEVAQTPKHLVRGEGQKAKLYCAPIKGHSYVFWYQQVLKNEFKFLISFQNENVFDETGMPKERFSAKCLPNSPCSLEIQATKLEDSAVYFCASSQNDASGGDTQYFGPGTRLTVL.

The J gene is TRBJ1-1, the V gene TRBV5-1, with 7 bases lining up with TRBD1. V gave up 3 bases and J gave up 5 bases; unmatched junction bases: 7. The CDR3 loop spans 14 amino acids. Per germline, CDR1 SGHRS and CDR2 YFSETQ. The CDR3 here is CASSYNRGSTEAFF. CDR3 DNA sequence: TGCGCCAGCAGCTATAACAGGGGTTCGACTGAAGCTTTCTTT.

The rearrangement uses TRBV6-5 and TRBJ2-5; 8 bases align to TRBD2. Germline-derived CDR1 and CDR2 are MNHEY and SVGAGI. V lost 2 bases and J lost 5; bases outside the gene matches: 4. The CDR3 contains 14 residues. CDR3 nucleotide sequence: TGTGCCAGCAGTTACCGGGGGGGCCGGGAGACCCAGTACTTC. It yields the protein CASSYRGGRETQYF.

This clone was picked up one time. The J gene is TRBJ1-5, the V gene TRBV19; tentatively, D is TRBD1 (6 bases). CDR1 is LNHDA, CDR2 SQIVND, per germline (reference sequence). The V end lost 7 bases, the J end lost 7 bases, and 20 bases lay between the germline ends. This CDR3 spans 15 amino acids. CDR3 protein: CASKVGNRVWQPQHF. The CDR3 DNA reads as TGTGCCAGTAAAGTTGGGAACAGGGTTTGGCAGCCCCAGCATTTT.

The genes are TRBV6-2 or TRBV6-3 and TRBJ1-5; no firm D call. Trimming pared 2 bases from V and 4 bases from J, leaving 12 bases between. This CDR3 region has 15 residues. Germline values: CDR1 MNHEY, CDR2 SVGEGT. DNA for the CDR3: TGTGCCAGCAGTTACCCAGGTAGAGTTAATCAGCCCCAGCATTTT. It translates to CASSYPGRVNQPQHF.

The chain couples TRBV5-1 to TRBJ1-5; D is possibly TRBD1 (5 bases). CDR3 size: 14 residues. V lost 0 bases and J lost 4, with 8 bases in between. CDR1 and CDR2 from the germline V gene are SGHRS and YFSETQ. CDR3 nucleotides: TGCGCCAGCAGCTTGGAGGGGCCAAATCAGCCCCAGCATTTT. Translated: CASSLEGPNQPQHF.

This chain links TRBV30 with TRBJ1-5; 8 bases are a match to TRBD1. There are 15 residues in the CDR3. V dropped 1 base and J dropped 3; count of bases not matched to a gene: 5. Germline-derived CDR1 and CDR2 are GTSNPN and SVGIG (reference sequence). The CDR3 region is CAWSAAGGLNQPQHF. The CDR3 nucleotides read TGTGCCTGGAGTGCCGCAGGGGGCCTCAATCAGCCCCAGCATTTT.

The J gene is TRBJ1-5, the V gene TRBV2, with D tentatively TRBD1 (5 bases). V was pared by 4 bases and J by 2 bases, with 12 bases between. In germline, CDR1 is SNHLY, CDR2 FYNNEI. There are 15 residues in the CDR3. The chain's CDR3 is CASSGVKGGNQPQHF. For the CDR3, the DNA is TGTGCCAGCAGTGGGGTAAAAGGGGGCAATCAGCCCCAGCATTTT.

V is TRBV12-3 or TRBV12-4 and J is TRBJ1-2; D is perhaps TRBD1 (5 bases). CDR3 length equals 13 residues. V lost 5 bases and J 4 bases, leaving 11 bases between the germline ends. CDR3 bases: TGTGCCAGCAGTGTTCAGGGTATCTATGGCTACACCTTC. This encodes CASSVQGIYGYTF.

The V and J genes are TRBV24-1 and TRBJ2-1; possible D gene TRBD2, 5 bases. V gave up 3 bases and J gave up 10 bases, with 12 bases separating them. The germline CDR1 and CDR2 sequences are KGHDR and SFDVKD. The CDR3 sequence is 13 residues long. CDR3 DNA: TGTGCCACCAGTGATCCTGTCCGGAGGGAGCAGTTCTTC. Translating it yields CATSDPVRREQFF.

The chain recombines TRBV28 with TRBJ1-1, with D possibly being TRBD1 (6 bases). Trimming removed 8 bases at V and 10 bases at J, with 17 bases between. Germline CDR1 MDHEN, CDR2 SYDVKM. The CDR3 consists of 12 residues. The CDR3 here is CASQKTGKGAFF. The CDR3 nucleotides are TGTGCCAGCCAAAAAACAGGGAAAGGAGCTTTCTTT.